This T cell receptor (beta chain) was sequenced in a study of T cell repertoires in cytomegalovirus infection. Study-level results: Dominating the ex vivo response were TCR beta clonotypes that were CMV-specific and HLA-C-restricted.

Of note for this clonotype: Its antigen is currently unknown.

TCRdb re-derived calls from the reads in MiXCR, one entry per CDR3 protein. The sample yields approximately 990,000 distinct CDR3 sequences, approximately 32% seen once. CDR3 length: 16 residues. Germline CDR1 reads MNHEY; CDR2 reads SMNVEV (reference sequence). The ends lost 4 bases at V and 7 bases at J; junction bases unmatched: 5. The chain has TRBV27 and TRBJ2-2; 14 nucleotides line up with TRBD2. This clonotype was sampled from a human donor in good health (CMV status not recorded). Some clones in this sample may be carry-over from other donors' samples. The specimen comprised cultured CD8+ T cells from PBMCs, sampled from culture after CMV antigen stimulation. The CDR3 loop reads CASSSGTSGSYGELFF. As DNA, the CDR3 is TGTGCCAGCAGTTCCGGGACTAGCGGGAGTTACGGGGAGCTGTTTTTT.